The rows below give T cell receptor beta chains drawn from one sample of a study of CD8+ T cells in alopecia areata. TCRdb keeps only in-frame clones here, not all; method: immunoSEQ multiplex PCR. The sample includes about 150,000 clones, 87% seen only once; the top ten take about 16%. Source: CD8+ T cells sorted from blood, taken at week 0. The receptors originated from a human donor with alopecia areata. Each CDR3 is given with its conserved first and last residue. D genes are given only for firm matches. Clone size, where shown, is once, few, many, or a class for clones that have expanded.

clone size	D gene	J gene	V gene	CDR3 DNA	CDR3 protein
.	TRBD2	TRBJ2-1	TRBV29-1	TGCAGCGTTGAACCAACGGGACTAGCGGACAATGAGCAGTTCTTC	CSVEPTGLADNEQFF
.	TRBD1	TRBJ2-7	TRBV7-6	TGTGCCAGCAGCCCGGGACAGGGAACCTCCTACGAGCAGTACTTC	CASSPGQGTSYEQYF
once	.	TRBJ2-7	TRBV11-2	TGTGCCAGCAGCCGTACGGACTACGAGCAGTACTTC	CASSRTDYEQYF
.	.	TRBJ2-5	TRBV15	TGTGCCACCAGCAGAGTTAGGGGGGCCATGGAGACCCAGTACTTC	CATSRVRGAMETQYF
.	.	TRBJ2-4	TRBV14	TGTGCCAGCAGCCAAACGGCCGGAGGTAAAAACATTCAGTACTTC	CASSQTAGGKNIQYF
.	.	TRBJ2-3	TRBV7-9	TGTGCCAGCAGCTCCCTCTATACAGACACCTCCACAGATACGCAGTATTTT	CASSSLYTDTSTDTQYF
.	.	TRBJ1-5	TRBV6-1	TGTGCCAGCAGTGAGTCGGGGGGGCGTACGGATCAGCCCCAGCATTTT	CASSESGGRTDQPQHF
few	.	TRBJ2-2	TRBV4-1	TGCGCCAGCAGCCAAGGGACGGGGGAGCTGTTTTTT	CASSQGTGELFF
.	TRBD2	TRBJ2-1	TRBV9	TGTGCCAGCAGCGTAGAACTAGCGGCGCCCGTTGAGCAGTTCTTC	CASSVELAAPVEQFF
.	TRBD2	TRBJ2-7	TRBV7-9	TGTGCCAGCAGCCCGGGGGGGTTTTACGAGCAGTACTTC	CASSPGGFYEQYF
.	.	TRBJ2-2	TRBV7-8	TGTGCCAGCAGCTGGGGGGGGCGGGACTCCAGGTGGGAGCTGTTTTTT	CASSWGGRDSRWELFF
.	.	TRBJ1-1	TRBV7-2	TGTGCCAGCAGCTTAGCCCCTCATTTTACGGGGGCGAACACTGAAGCTTTCTTT	CASSLAPHFTGANTEAFF
once	.	TRBJ2-7	TRBV27	TGTGCCAGCAAAGGGAAGGGGGGATACGAGCAGTACTTC	CASKGKGGYEQYF
.	.	TRBJ1-2	TRBV9	TGTGCCAGCAGTAAAGACACCAACTATGGCTACACCTTC	CASSKDTNYGYTF
.	.	TRBJ2-1	TRBV28	TGTGCCAGCAGTTTATCCCTAGTTAAGTACAATGAGCAGTTCTTC	CASSLSLVKYNEQFF
.	.	TRBJ2-1	TRBV6-6	TGTGCCAGCAGTTCATCGGGCCGCAATGAGCAGTTCTTC	CASSSSGRNEQFF
.	.	TRBJ2-1	TRBV2	TGTGCCAGCAGTCGCGGGCCATCCTACAATGAGCAGTTCTTC	CASSRGPSYNEQFF
.	.	TRBJ1-1	TRBV25-1	TGTGCCAGCAGTGAGAGATACACTGAAGCTTTCTTT	CASSERYTEAFF
.	.	TRBJ2-2	TRBV4-1	TGCGCCAGCAGCCAAGATATCGGAACGGTGAGGGAGCTGTTTTTT	CASSQDIGTVRELFF
.	TRBD2	TRBJ2-7	TRBV19	TGTGCCAGTAGCCTTAGCGGGGACACCTACGAGCAGTACTTC	CASSLSGDTYEQYF
.	.	TRBJ2-1	TRBV4-1	TGCGCCAGCAGCCAAGTAAGGGATGAGCAGTTCTTC	CASSQVRDEQFF
.	TRBD1	TRBJ2-7	TRBV5-4	TGTGCCAGCAGCTTCCAGGGGGTCTACGAGCAGTACTTC	CASSFQGVYEQYF
.	.	TRBJ2-2	TRBV4-2	TGTGCCAGCAGCCAAGCTGTAGGCGCCGGGGAGCTGTTTTTT	CASSQAVGAGELFF
.	.	TRBJ1-1	TRBV6-5	TGTGCCAGCAGTTACGGCCAGGGGAGCACTGAAGCTTTCTTT	CASSYGQGSTEAFF
once	TRBD2	TRBJ2-1	TRBV7-7	TGTGCTAGCAGCTTAGCGGCGGGAGTACCCTACAATGAGCAGTTCTTC	CASSLAAGVPYNEQFF
.	.	TRBJ2-7	TRBV12-5	TGTGCTAGTGGTCCGCCCCCGGCCTACGAGCAGTACTTC	CASGPPPAYEQYF
once	TRBD2	TRBJ2-2	TRBV7-9	TGTGCCAGCAGCGGGACTAGCGGGGGCCCGAACACCGGGGAGCTGTTTTTT	CASSGTSGGPNTGELFF
.	.	TRBJ1-1	TRBV29-1	TGCAGCGGCTACATGAACACTGAAGCTTTCTTT	CSGYMNTEAFF
few	.	TRBJ2-1	TRBV29-1	TGCAGCGCCGACGGTGAGCAGTTCTTC	CSADGEQFF
.	.	TRBJ2-1	TRBV5-1	TGCGCCAGCAGCTTGGCCTATGAGCAGTTCTTC	CASSLAYEQFF
.	.	TRBJ1-2	TRBV30	TGTGCCTGGAGTTCCGAACAGTACTATGGCTACACCTTC	CAWSSEQYYGYTF
.	.	TRBJ2-7	TRBV29-1	TGCAGCGTAGAAGGGTCGGGGTCGGATCTGCCCTACGAGCAGTACTTC	CSVEGSGSDLPYEQYF
.	TRBD2	TRBJ2-1	TRBV7-8	TGTGCCAGCAGCTTACTAGCGGGGGAGTTCAATGAGCAGTTCTTC	CASSLLAGEFNEQFF